The 2 T cell receptor beta chains given below trace back to one sample, sequenced in a study of cytomegalovirus exposure and HLA in healthy donors. PCR amplification relied on 60 Vbeta primers (plus 13 Jbeta primers). Method: immunoSEQ multiplex PCR; TCRdb's copy keeps in-frame clones and lacks some. The sample lists roughly 180,000 clones, over 80% seen once, with 0.95% to 1.5% in the top ten. Sequencing was done on a sample of PBMCs. The source is a boy aged 2 to 10 in good health and CMV-seronegative.

The V and J genes are TRBV7-2 and TRBJ1-1; D call uncertain. Trimming shortened V by 5 bases and J by 1 base, and 11 bases separated the two germline ends. CDR1 and CDR2 from the germline V gene are SGHTA and FQGNSA. CDR3 length: 14 residues. The CDR3 sequence is CASSPGMGNTEAFF. The CDR3 DNA reads as TGTGCCAGCAGCCCCGGGATGGGGAACACTGAAGCTTTCTTT.

J is TRBJ1-2 and V is TRBV6-6; the D gene is possibly TRBD1 (5 bases). CDR3 length: 16 amino acids. Trimming stripped 0 bases from V and 2 bases from J, with 13 bases between. The germline V gene encodes CDR1 MNHNY and CDR2 SVGAGI (reference sequence). The CDR3 protein is CASSYSWGGGNYGYTF. The CDR3 nucleotides read TGTGCCAGCAGTTACTCATGGGGGGGAGGGAACTATGGCTACACCTTC.